This TCR beta chain is from a study of T cells in Graves' hyperthyroidism and ophthalmopathy. The source material, RNA transcripts, was used to amplify TCR beta CDR3 regions. A set of HTBI primers served as the primers for a first-round RT-PCR of the TCR CDR3. TCRdb re-called the multiplex PCR reads with MiXCR, one entry per CDR3 protein. This sample has more than 600,000 distinct CDR3 sequences, with around 17% found just once. Patients having uncontrolled infection, another autoimmune disease, pregnancy or lactation were not included. Each diagnosis drew on symptoms, thyroxine, TRAb, thyroid ultrasound and orbital computed tomography findings. Trimming removed 5 bases at V and 8 bases at J, with 16 bases between. The CDR3 spans 14 residues. Germline V gene sequence: CDR1 SGHTA, CDR2 FQGNSA. This clonotype occurred a few times.

The sequenced sample consisted of blood. The receptor comes from a young man with Graves' hyperthyroidism. V usage is TRBV7-2 and J usage is TRBJ2-4, with D tentatively TRBD1 (5 bases). As DNA, the CDR3 is TGTGCCAGCAGCAGAAAAGGGGCCACGGACATTCAGTACTTC. This gives the protein CASSRKGATDIQYF.